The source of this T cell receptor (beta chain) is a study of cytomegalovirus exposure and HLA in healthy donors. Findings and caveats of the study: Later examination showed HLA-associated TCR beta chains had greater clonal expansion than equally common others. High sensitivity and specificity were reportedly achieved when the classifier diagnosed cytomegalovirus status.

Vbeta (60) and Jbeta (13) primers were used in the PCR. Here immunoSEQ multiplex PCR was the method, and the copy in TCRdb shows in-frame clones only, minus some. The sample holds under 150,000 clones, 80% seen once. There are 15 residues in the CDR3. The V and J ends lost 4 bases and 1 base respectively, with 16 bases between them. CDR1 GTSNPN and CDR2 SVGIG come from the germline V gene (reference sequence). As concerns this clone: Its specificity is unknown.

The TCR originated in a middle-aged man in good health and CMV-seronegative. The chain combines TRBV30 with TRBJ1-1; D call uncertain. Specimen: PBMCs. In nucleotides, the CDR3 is TGTGCCTGGAAAACCCCAGGCGCGGGGAACACTGAAGCTTTCTTT. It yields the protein CAWKTPGAGNTEAFF. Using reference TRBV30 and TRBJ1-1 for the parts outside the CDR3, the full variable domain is SQTIHQWPATLVQPVGSPLSLECTVEGTSNPNLYWYRQAAGRGLQLLFYSVGIGQISSEVPQNLSASRPQDRQFILSSKKLLLSDSGFYLCAWKTPGAGNTEAFFGQGTRLTVV.